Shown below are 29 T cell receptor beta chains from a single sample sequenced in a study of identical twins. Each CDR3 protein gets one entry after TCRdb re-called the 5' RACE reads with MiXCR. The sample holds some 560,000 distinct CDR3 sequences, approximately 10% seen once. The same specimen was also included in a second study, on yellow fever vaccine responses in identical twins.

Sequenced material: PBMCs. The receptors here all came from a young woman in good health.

The CDR3 spells CASKSGAETQYF. DNA of the CDR3: TGTGCCAGCAAAAGCGGGGCAGAGACCCAGTACTTC. V and J are TRBV6-2 or TRBV6-3 and TRBJ2-5, with TRBD2 identical over 7 bases. The germline CDR1 and CDR2 sequences are MNHEY and SVGEGT. With V trimmed by 7 bases and J by 4 bases, 3 bases remained unmatched. This CDR3 contains 12 residues.

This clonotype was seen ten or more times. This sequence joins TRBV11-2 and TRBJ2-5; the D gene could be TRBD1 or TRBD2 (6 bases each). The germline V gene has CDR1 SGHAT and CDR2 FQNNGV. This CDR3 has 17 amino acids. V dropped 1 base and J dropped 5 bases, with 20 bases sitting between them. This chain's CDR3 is CASSLGDVWGATETQYF. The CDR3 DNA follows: TGTGCCAGCAGCTTAGGAGATGTTTGGGGGGCCACGGAGACCCAGTACTTC.

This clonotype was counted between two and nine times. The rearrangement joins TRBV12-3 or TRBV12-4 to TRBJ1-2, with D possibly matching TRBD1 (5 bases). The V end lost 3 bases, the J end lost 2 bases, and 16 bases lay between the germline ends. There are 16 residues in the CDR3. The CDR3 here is CASSLGRREGNYGYTF. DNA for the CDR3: TGTGCCAGCAGTTTGGGGCGCAGGGAAGGAAACTATGGCTACACCTTC.

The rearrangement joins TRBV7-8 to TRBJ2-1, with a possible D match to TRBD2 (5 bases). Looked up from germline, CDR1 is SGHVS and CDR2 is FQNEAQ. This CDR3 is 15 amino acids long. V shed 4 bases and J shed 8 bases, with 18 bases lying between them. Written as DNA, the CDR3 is TGTGCCAGCAGCTCCGAACTAGGGAGCAGAGATGAGCAGTTCTTC. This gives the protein CASSSELGSRDEQFF.

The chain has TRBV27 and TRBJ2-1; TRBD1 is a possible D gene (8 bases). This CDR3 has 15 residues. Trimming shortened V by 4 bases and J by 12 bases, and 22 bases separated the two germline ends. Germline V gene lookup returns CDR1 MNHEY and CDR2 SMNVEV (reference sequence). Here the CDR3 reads CASSSLDRGGMTQFF. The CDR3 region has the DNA TGTGCCAGCAGTTCGCTCGACAGGGGAGGGATGACGCAGTTCTTC.

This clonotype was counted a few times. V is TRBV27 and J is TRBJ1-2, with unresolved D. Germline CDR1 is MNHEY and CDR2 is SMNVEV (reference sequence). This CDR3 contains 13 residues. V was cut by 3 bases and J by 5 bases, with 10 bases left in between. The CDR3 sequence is CASSLVGPYGYTF. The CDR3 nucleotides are TGTGCCAGCAGTTTGGTAGGGCCTTATGGCTACACCTTC.

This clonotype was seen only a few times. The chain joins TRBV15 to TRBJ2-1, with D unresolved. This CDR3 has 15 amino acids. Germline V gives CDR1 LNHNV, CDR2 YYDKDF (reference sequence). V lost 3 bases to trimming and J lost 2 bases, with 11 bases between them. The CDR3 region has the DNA TGTGCCACCAGCAGCCCCCGAGCAGCCTACAATGAGCAGTTCTTC. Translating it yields CATSSPRAAYNEQFF. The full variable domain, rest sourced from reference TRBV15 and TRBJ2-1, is DAMVIQNPRYQVTQFGKPVTLSCSQTLNHNVMYWYQQKSSQAPKLLFHYYDKDFNNEADTPDNFQSRRPNTSFCFLDIRSPGLGDTAMYLCATSSPRAAYNEQFFGPGTRLTVL.

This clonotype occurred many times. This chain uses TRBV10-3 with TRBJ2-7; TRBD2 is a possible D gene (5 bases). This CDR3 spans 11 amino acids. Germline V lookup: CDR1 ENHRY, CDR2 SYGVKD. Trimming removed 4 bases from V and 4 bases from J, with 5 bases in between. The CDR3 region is CAISGGYEQYF. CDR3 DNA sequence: TGTGCCATCAGTGGAGGGTACGAGCAGTACTTC.

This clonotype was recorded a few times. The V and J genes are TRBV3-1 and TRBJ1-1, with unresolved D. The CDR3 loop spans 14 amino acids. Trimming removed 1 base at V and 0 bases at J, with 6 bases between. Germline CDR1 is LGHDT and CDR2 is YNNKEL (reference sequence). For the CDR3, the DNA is TGTGCCAGCAGCCAAGGATTTATGAACACTGAAGCTTTCTTT. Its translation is CASSQGFMNTEAFF. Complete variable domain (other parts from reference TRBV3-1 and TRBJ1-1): DTAVSQTPKYLVTQMGNDKSIKCEQNLGHDTMYWYKQDSKKFLKIMFSYNNKELIINETVPNRFSPKSPDKAHLNLHINSLELGDSAVYFCASSQGFMNTEAFFGQGTRLTVV.

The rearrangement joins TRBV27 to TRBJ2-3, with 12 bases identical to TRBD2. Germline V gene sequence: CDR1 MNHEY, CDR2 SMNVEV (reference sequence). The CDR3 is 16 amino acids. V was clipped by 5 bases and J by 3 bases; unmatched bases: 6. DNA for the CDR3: TGTGCCAGCAGTACCTCTAGCGGGAGGGAGACAGATACGCAGTATTTT. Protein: CASSTSSGRETDTQYF.

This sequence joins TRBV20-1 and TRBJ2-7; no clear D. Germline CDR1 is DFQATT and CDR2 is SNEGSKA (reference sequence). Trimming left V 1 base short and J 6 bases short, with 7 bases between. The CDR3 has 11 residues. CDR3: CSARVQSEQYF. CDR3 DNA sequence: TGCAGTGCTAGAGTTCAGTCCGAGCAGTACTTC.

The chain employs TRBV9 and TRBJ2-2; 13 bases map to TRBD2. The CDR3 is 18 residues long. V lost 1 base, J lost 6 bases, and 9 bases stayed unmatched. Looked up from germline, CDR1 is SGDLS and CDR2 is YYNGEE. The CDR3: CASSVTSGGAKNSGELFF. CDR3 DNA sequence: TGTGCCAGCAGCGTAACTAGCGGGGGGGCGAAAAATTCCGGGGAGCTGTTTTTT.

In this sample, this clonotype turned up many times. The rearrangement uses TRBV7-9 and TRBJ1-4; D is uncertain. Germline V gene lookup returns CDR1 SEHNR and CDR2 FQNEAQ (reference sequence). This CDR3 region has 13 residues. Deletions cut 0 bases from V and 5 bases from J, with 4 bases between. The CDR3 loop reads CASSLARNEKLFF. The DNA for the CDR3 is TGTGCCAGCAGCTTAGCCAGAAATGAAAAACTGTTTTTT.

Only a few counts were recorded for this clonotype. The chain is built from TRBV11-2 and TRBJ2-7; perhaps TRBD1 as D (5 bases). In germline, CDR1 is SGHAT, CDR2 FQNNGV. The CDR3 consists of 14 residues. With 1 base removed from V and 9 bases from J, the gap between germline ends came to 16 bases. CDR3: CASSLAGRAQLQYF. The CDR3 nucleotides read TGTGCCAGCAGCTTAGCGGGCAGGGCCCAACTGCAGTACTTC. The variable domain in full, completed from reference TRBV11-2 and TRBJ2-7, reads EAGVAQSPRYKIIEKRQSVAFWCNPISGHATLYWYQQILGQGPKLLIQFQNNGVVDDSQLPKDRFSAERLKGVDSTLKIQPAKLEDSAVYLCASSLAGRAQLQYFGPGTRLTVT.

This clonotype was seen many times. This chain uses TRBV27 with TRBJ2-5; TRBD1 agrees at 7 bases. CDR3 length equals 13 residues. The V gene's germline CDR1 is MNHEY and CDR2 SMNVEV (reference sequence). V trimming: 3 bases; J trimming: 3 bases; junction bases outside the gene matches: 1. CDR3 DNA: TGTGCCAGCAGTTTCCAGGGGGAAGAGACCCAGTACTTC. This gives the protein CASSFQGEETQYF.

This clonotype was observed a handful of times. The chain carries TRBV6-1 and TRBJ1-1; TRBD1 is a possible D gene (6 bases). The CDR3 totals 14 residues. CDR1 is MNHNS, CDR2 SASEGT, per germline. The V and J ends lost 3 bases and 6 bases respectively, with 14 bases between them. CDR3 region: CASSDGGHLAEAFF. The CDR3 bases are TGTGCCAGCAGTGACGGGGGGCACCTCGCTGAAGCTTTCTTT.

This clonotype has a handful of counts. The CDR3 coding sequence is TGTGCCAGCAGCCCCTCGGGCCAGACTAGCGGGACCGGAATATTCATCTACGAGCAGTACTTC. Protein sequence: CASSPSGQTSGTGIFIYEQYF. The chain joins TRBV6-2 or TRBV6-3 to TRBJ2-7, with 11 nucleotides matching TRBD2. V dropped 6 bases and J dropped 3; count of bases not matched to a gene: 25. The CDR3 has 21 amino acids. The V gene's germline CDR1 is MNHEY and CDR2 SVGEGT.

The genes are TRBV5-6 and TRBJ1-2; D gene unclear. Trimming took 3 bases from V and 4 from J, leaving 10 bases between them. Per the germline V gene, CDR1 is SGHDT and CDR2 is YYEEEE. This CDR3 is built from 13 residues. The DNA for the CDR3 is TGTGCCAGCAGCTCCGTAGGAACCTATGGCTACACCTTC. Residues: CASSSVGTYGYTF.

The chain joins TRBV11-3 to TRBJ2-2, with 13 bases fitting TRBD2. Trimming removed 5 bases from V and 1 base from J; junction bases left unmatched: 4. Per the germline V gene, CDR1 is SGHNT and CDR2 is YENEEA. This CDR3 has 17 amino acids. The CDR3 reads CASSPGTSGKNTGELFF. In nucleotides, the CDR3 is TGTGCCAGCAGCCCCGGGACTAGCGGGAAGAACACCGGGGAGCTGTTTTTT.

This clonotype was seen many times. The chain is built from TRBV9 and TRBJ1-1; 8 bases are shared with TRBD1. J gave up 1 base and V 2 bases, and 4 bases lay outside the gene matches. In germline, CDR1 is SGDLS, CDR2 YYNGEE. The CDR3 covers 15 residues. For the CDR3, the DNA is TGTGCCAGCAGCGTCACCGGGACAGGGAACACTGAAGCTTTCTTT. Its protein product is CASSVTGTGNTEAFF.

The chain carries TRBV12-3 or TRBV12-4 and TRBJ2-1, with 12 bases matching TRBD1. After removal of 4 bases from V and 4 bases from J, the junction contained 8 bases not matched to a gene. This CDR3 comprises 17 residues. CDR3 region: CASSSTGTGGVYNEQFF. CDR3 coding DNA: TGTGCCAGCAGTTCGACGGGGACAGGGGGCGTGTACAATGAGCAGTTCTTC.

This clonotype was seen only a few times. Here the CDR3 reads CASSKDDRGNQPQHF. The CDR3 DNA reads as TGTGCCAGCAGCAAAGACGACAGGGGCAATCAGCCCCAGCATTTT. The V and J genes are TRBV21-1 and TRBJ1-5; the table calls TRBD1, which could not be checked here. TRBV21-1 is described as a pseudogene. This CDR3 contains 15 residues.

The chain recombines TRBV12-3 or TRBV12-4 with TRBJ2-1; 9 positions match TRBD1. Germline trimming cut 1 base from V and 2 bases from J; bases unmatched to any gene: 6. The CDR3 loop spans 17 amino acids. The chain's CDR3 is CASSLVLGQGTYNEQFF. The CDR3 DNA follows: TGTGCCAGCAGTTTAGTATTGGGACAGGGTACCTACAATGAGCAGTTCTTC.

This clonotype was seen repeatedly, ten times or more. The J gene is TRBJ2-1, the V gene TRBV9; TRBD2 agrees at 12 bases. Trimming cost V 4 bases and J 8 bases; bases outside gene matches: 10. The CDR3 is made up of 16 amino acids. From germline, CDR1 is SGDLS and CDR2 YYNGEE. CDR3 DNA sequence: TGTGCCAGCAGCTCCAGACTAGCGGGAGTCACCGATGAGCAGTTCTTC. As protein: CASSSRLAGVTDEQFF. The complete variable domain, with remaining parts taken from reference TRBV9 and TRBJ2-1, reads DSGVTQTPKHLITATGQRVTLRCSPRSGDLSVYWYQQSLDQGLQFLIQYYNGEERAKGNILERFSAQQFPDLHSELNLSSLELGDSALYFCASSSRLAGVTDEQFFGPGTRLTVL.

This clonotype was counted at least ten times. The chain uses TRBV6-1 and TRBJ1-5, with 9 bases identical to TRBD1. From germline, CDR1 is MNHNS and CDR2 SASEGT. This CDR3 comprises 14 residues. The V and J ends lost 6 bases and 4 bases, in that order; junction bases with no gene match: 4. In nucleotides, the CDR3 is TGTGCCAGCAGGTCCGGACAGGGGAATCAGCCCCAGCATTTT. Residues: CASRSGQGNQPQHF.

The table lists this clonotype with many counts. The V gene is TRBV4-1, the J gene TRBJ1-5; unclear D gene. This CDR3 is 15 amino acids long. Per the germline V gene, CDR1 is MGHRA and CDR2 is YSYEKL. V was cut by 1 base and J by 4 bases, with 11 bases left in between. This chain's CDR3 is CASSQVGLINQPQHF. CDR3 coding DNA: TGCGCCAGCAGCCAAGTGGGTTTGATTAATCAGCCCCAGCATTTT.

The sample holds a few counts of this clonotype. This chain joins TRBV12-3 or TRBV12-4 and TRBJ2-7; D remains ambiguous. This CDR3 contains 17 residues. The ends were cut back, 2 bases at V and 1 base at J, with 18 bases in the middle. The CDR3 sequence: CASSLRTSLSTSYEQYF. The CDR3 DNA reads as TGTGCCAGCAGTTTAAGGACCTCCCTATCAACATCCTACGAGCAGTACTTC.

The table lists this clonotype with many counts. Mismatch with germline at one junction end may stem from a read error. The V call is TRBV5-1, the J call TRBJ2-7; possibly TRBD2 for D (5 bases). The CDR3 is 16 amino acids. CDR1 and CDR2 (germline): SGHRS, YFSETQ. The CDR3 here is CASSLASAGKNYKQYF. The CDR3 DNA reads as TGCGCCAGCTCCCTTGCGAGCGCGGGCAAAAACTACAAGCAGTACTTC.

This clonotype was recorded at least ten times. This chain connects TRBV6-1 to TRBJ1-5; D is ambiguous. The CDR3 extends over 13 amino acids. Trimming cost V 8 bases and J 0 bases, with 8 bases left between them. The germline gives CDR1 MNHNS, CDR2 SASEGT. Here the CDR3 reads CASGVYSNQPQHF. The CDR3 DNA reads TGTGCCAGCGGCGTCTATAGCAATCAGCCCCAGCATTTT.